Listed below are T cell receptor beta chains from one sample, sequenced in a study of T cell repertoires in cytomegalovirus infection. Using its own MiXCR run on the reads, TCRdb lists one record per CDR3 protein. The repertoire holds 480,000 or so distinct CDR3 sequences, about 10% seen once, with 10% in the top ten. The sequenced sample was PBMCs. All receptors derive from a human donor in good health (CMV status not recorded). Some clones in this sample may be carry-over from other donors' samples. Both conserved end residues are part of each CDR3. Each record gives: D gene, CDR3 length, clone size, J gene, V gene, CDR3 DNA, CDR3 protein. The D gene is left open where the match is weak. Clone size is not always given. Where it is, it says once, few, many or a class for expanded clones.

d_call: .
cdr3_length: 12
clone_size: .
j_call: TRBJ2-7
v_call: TRBV29-1
cdr3_nt: TGCAGCGTTGAAGATTCAGTGTACGAGCAGTACTTC
cdr3_aa: CSVEDSVYEQYF

d_call: .
cdr3_length: 13
clone_size: .
j_call: TRBJ2-7
v_call: TRBV6-5
cdr3_nt: TGTGCCAGCAGTTACTCGAGCTCCTACGAGCAGTACTTC
cdr3_aa: CASSYSSSYEQYF

d_call: TRBD1
cdr3_length: 15
clone_size: many
j_call: TRBJ1-1
v_call: TRBV7-8
cdr3_nt: TGTGCCAGCAGCGTAGACAGGGAATCGGACACTGAAGCTTTCTTT
cdr3_aa: CASSVDRESDTEAFF

d_call: TRBD1
cdr3_length: 14
clone_size: many
j_call: TRBJ1-4
v_call: TRBV7-9
cdr3_nt: TGTGCCAGCAGCCAGACAGGGTCCGAGGAAAAACTGTTTTTT
cdr3_aa: CASSQTGSEEKLFF

d_call: TRBD2
cdr3_length: 15
clone_size: many
j_call: TRBJ2-3
v_call: TRBV7-8
cdr3_nt: TGTGCCAGCAGAATCCTAGCGGGAGGGCCTGATACGCAGTATTTT
cdr3_aa: CASRILAGGPDTQYF

d_call: .
cdr3_length: 14
clone_size: many
j_call: TRBJ2-7
v_call: TRBV7-8
cdr3_nt: TGTGCCAGCAGCCGGACGGAGGGGTCCTACGAGCAGTACTTC
cdr3_aa: CASSRTEGSYEQYF

d_call: TRBD1
cdr3_length: 15
clone_size: many
j_call: TRBJ2-7
v_call: TRBV20-1
cdr3_nt: TGCAGTGCTAGAGATCGGGACAGGGAGGGCTACGAGCAGTACTTC
cdr3_aa: CSARDRDREGYEQYF

d_call: TRBD1
cdr3_length: 13
clone_size: .
j_call: TRBJ2-1
v_call: TRBV29-1
cdr3_nt: TGCAGTGCCCACGACAGGGAAAACAATGAGCAGTTCTTC
cdr3_aa: CSAHDRENNEQFF

d_call: TRBD2
cdr3_length: 19
clone_size: few
j_call: TRBJ2-4
v_call: TRBV7-9
cdr3_nt: TGTGCCAGCAGCTCTCAGCGGGGCGCGAGGCTAGGTGCCAAAAACATTCAGTACTTC
cdr3_aa: CASSSQRGARLGAKNIQYF

d_call: TRBD1
cdr3_length: 14
clone_size: many
j_call: TRBJ2-6
v_call: TRBV2
cdr3_nt: TGTGCCAGCAACGACAGGGCTGGGGCCAACGTCCTGACTTTC
cdr3_aa: CASNDRAGANVLTF

d_call: .
cdr3_length: 13
clone_size: many
j_call: TRBJ2-2
v_call: TRBV7-3
cdr3_nt: TGTGCCAGCATGGACTCCTACACCGGGGAGCTGTTTTTT
cdr3_aa: CASMDSYTGELFF

d_call: .
cdr3_length: 15
clone_size: .
j_call: TRBJ1-4
v_call: TRBV18
cdr3_nt: TGTGCCAGCTCAGCAGTCAGGGAAACTAATGAAAAACTGTTTTTT
cdr3_aa: CASSAVRETNEKLFF

d_call: .
cdr3_length: 17
clone_size: many
j_call: TRBJ2-6
v_call: TRBV7-2
cdr3_nt: TGTGCCAGCAGCCCAGAGGGGACCCGCTCTGGGGCCAACGTCCTGACTTTC
cdr3_aa: CASSPEGTRSGANVLTF

d_call: TRBD1
cdr3_length: 14
clone_size: many
j_call: TRBJ1-5
v_call: TRBV2
cdr3_nt: TGTGCCAGCAGCGACAGGGGGATAGGTCAGCCCCAGCATTTT
cdr3_aa: CASSDRGIGQPQHF

d_call: .
cdr3_length: 14
clone_size: many
j_call: TRBJ1-2
v_call: TRBV6-5
cdr3_nt: TGTGCCAGCAGTTCCCGGGGGGGGCCCTATGGCTACACCTTC
cdr3_aa: CASSSRGGPYGYTF

d_call: .
cdr3_length: 18
clone_size: many
j_call: TRBJ2-6
v_call: TRBV20-1
cdr3_nt: TGCAGTGCTAGAGATTCTGGGGGGCCGACCTCTGGGGCCAACGTCCTGACTTTC
cdr3_aa: CSARDSGGPTSGANVLTF

d_call: .
cdr3_length: 15
clone_size: many
j_call: TRBJ2-1
v_call: TRBV12-3/TRBV12-4
cdr3_nt: TGTGCCAGCAGTCGGACCCCGGGGTTTGACAATGAGCAGTTCTTC
cdr3_aa: CASSRTPGFDNEQFF

d_call: TRBD2
cdr3_length: 15
clone_size: .
j_call: TRBJ2-1
v_call: TRBV19
cdr3_nt: TGTGCCAGTAGTAACCTAGCGGGCCGCTACAATGAGCAGTTCTTC
cdr3_aa: CASSNLAGRYNEQFF

d_call: .
cdr3_length: 21
clone_size: .
j_call: TRBJ1-6
v_call: TRBV4-2
cdr3_nt: TGTGCCAGCAGCCAAGAGGTTAGGACAGCCACTTCGAGCTCCTATAATTCACCCCTCCACTTT
cdr3_aa: CASSQEVRTATSSSYNSPLHF

d_call: .
cdr3_length: 17
clone_size: few
j_call: TRBJ2-6
v_call: TRBV5-1
cdr3_nt: TGCGCCAGCAGCTCGGACGGCAGGGGTACTGGGGCCAACGTCCTGACTTTC
cdr3_aa: CASSSDGRGTGANVLTF

d_call: TRBD2
cdr3_length: 12
clone_size: .
j_call: TRBJ2-1
v_call: TRBV19
cdr3_nt: TGTGCTACTAGCGAGGAGTACAATGAGCAGTTCTTC
cdr3_aa: CATSEEYNEQFF

d_call: .
cdr3_length: 15
clone_size: few
j_call: TRBJ2-5
v_call: TRBV27
cdr3_nt: TGTGCCAGCAGTTTATCTGCGGGGCAATTGGAGACCCAGTACTTC
cdr3_aa: CASSLSAGQLETQYF

d_call: .
cdr3_length: 16
clone_size: few
j_call: TRBJ2-1
v_call: TRBV9
cdr3_nt: TGTGCCAGCAGCTTTCCCGACAGTGGGGGGTCGAATGAGCAGTTCTTC
cdr3_aa: CASSFPDSGGSNEQFF

d_call: TRBD2
cdr3_length: 15
clone_size: many
j_call: TRBJ2-1
v_call: TRBV28
cdr3_nt: TGTGCCAGCACCCAGACTAGCGGGTCCTACAATGAGCAGTTCTTC
cdr3_aa: CASTQTSGSYNEQFF

d_call: TRBD2
cdr3_length: 16
clone_size: many
j_call: TRBJ2-2
v_call: TRBV14
cdr3_nt: TGTGCCAGCAGCCCGACGGGGGGGTCGAACACCGGGGAGCTGTTTTTT
cdr3_aa: CASSPTGGSNTGELFF

d_call: TRBD1
cdr3_length: 15
clone_size: many
j_call: TRBJ2-2
v_call: TRBV7-2
cdr3_nt: TGTGCCAGCAGCTCCTCAGGGGGCGCCGGCGGGGAGCTGTTTTTT
cdr3_aa: CASSSSGGAGGELFF

d_call: TRBD1
cdr3_length: 12
clone_size: many
j_call: TRBJ1-6
v_call: TRBV12-3/TRBV12-4
cdr3_nt: TGTGCCAGCAGTTTAGCGTTGGACAGGGCATACTTT
cdr3_aa: CASSLALDRAYF

d_call: .
cdr3_length: 11
clone_size: few
j_call: TRBJ2-1
v_call: TRBV20-1
cdr3_nt: TGCAGTGCCCAGCCCTGGGATGAGCAGTTCTTC
cdr3_aa: CSAQPWDEQFF

d_call: .
cdr3_length: 14
clone_size: many
j_call: TRBJ1-1
v_call: TRBV7-3
cdr3_nt: TGTGCCAGCAGCTTAGAGGGGTGGGCAGGTGAAGCTTTCTTT
cdr3_aa: CASSLEGWAGEAFF

d_call: .
cdr3_length: 14
clone_size: few
j_call: TRBJ2-7
v_call: TRBV4-2
cdr3_nt: TGTGCCAGCAGCCCAGGGGTTAGGGACTACGAGCAGTACTTC
cdr3_aa: CASSPGVRDYEQYF

d_call: TRBD1
cdr3_length: 18
clone_size: .
j_call: TRBJ2-6
v_call: TRBV5-1
cdr3_nt: TGCGCCAGCAGCCCTTTGGACAGGCAGAGCTCTGGGGCCAACGTCCTGACTTTC
cdr3_aa: CASSPLDRQSSGANVLTF

d_call: .
cdr3_length: 13
clone_size: many
j_call: TRBJ1-2
v_call: TRBV28
cdr3_nt: TGTGCCCCAAAAGAAGAGCGGGACTATGGCTACACCTTC
cdr3_aa: CAPKEERDYGYTF

d_call: .
cdr3_length: 14
clone_size: few
j_call: TRBJ2-7
v_call: TRBV20-1
cdr3_nt: TGCAGTGCTAGAGCAAACAGGGACCTCCGCGAGCAGTACTTC
cdr3_aa: CSARANRDLREQYF

d_call: TRBD2
cdr3_length: 14
clone_size: many
j_call: TRBJ2-5
v_call: TRBV7-8
cdr3_nt: TGTGCCAGCAGCTTATCCGCGGGAGGTGAGACCCAGTACTTC
cdr3_aa: CASSLSAGGETQYF

d_call: .
cdr3_length: 13
clone_size: many
j_call: TRBJ1-1
v_call: TRBV7-8
cdr3_nt: TGTGCCAGCAGCCCCCCAGGTGGCACTGAAGCTTTCTTT
cdr3_aa: CASSPPGGTEAFF

d_call: .
cdr3_length: 14
clone_size: many
j_call: TRBJ2-5
v_call: TRBV19
cdr3_nt: TGTGCCAGTAGTAGGGCAGCCACCCAAGCGGCCCAGTACTTC
cdr3_aa: CASSRAATQAAQYF

d_call: .
cdr3_length: 12
clone_size: many
j_call: TRBJ2-3
v_call: TRBV5-6
cdr3_nt: TGTGCCAGCAGCCCACAGGCGGGTACGCAGTATTTT
cdr3_aa: CASSPQAGTQYF

d_call: .
cdr3_length: 14
clone_size: .
j_call: TRBJ2-1
v_call: TRBV5-1
cdr3_nt: TGCGCCAGCAAGGGGCAGGGTTTTTACAATGAGCAGTTCTTC
cdr3_aa: CASKGQGFYNEQFF

d_call: TRBD1
cdr3_length: 16
clone_size: .
j_call: TRBJ1-5
v_call: TRBV5-6
cdr3_nt: TGTGCCAGCAGCTTGGGGACAGGGGCAATCAATCAGCCCCAGCATTTT
cdr3_aa: CASSLGTGAINQPQHF

d_call: TRBD1
cdr3_length: 17
clone_size: many
j_call: TRBJ2-1
v_call: TRBV14
cdr3_nt: TGTGCCAGCAGCCAAGATTTTTTCCGGGACAGGGCCAATGAGCAGTTCTTC
cdr3_aa: CASSQDFFRDRANEQFF

d_call: TRBD1
cdr3_length: 14
clone_size: .
j_call: TRBJ2-5
v_call: TRBV28
cdr3_nt: TGTGCCAGCTTGACCTCAGGGGGCCAAGAGACCCAGTACTTC
cdr3_aa: CASLTSGGQETQYF

d_call: .
cdr3_length: 10
clone_size: many
j_call: TRBJ2-7
v_call: TRBV20-1
cdr3_nt: TGCAGTGCGTCACGGGACATCCAGTACTTC
cdr3_aa: CSASRDIQYF

d_call: TRBD2
cdr3_length: 12
clone_size: many
j_call: TRBJ2-7
v_call: TRBV28
cdr3_nt: TGTGCCAGCAGATCCGGGACTAGGAGTGAATACTTC
cdr3_aa: CASRSGTRSEYF

d_call: .
cdr3_length: 15
clone_size: many
j_call: TRBJ2-3
v_call: TRBV14
cdr3_nt: TGTGCCAGCAGCCCCTGGGGGGCACAGGGAGATACGCAGTATTTT
cdr3_aa: CASSPWGAQGDTQYF

d_call: .
cdr3_length: 17
clone_size: many
j_call: TRBJ1-6
v_call: TRBV12-3/TRBV12-4
cdr3_nt: TGTGCCAGCAGCCCGGGCTGGGAGAGGTCCTATAATTCACCCCTCCACTTT
cdr3_aa: CASSPGWERSYNSPLHF

d_call: .
cdr3_length: 17
clone_size: many
j_call: TRBJ2-6
v_call: TRBV20-1
cdr3_nt: TGCAGTGCTAGAGAGGGGAGACGGGCAGCCGGGGCCAACGTCCTGACTTTC
cdr3_aa: CSAREGRRAAGANVLTF

d_call: .
cdr3_length: 13
clone_size: many
j_call: TRBJ1-2
v_call: TRBV28
cdr3_nt: TGTGCCAGCAGTTTATTGGCCAACTATGGCTACACCTTC
cdr3_aa: CASSLLANYGYTF

d_call: TRBD2
cdr3_length: 16
clone_size: .
j_call: TRBJ2-2
v_call: TRBV11-2
cdr3_nt: TGTGCCAGCAGCCAGGCGGGGGGGCCGGGCACCGGGGAGCTGTTTTTT
cdr3_aa: CASSQAGGPGTGELFF

d_call: .
cdr3_length: 15
clone_size: many
j_call: TRBJ1-5
v_call: TRBV7-2
cdr3_nt: TGTGCCAGCAGCTTAGCCCTCGGGGAGGCTCAGCCCCAGCATTTT
cdr3_aa: CASSLALGEAQPQHF

d_call: TRBD2
cdr3_length: 16
clone_size: many
j_call: TRBJ2-3
v_call: TRBV7-8
cdr3_nt: TGTGCCAGCAGCTTAGCACTAGCGGGGGCGGGGGATACGCAGTATTTT
cdr3_aa: CASSLALAGAGDTQYF

d_call: .
cdr3_length: 16
clone_size: many
j_call: TRBJ2-7
v_call: TRBV6-6
cdr3_nt: TGTGCCAGCAGTTACTCGAGGAGCCAAACCTCCTACGAGCAGTACTTC
cdr3_aa: CASSYSRSQTSYEQYF

d_call: .
cdr3_length: 14
clone_size: many
j_call: TRBJ2-3
v_call: TRBV3-1
cdr3_nt: TGTGCCAGCAGCCTCCCCTGGAGCACAGATACGCAGTATTTT
cdr3_aa: CASSLPWSTDTQYF

d_call: .
cdr3_length: 14
clone_size: many
j_call: TRBJ2-3
v_call: TRBV12-3/TRBV12-4
cdr3_nt: TGTGCCAGCCCCCCGGACGGAGCTGATGGGACGCAGTATTTT
cdr3_aa: CASPPDGADGTQYF

d_call: .
cdr3_length: 13
clone_size: many
j_call: TRBJ2-1
v_call: TRBV7-9
cdr3_nt: TGTGCCAGCAGCGATCGACAGACCGTTGAGCAGTTCTTC
cdr3_aa: CASSDRQTVEQFF

d_call: TRBD2
cdr3_length: 15
clone_size: few
j_call: TRBJ2-1
v_call: TRBV9
cdr3_nt: TGTGCCAGCAGCGTAGATGGCGGGAGGGCGCGGGAGCAGTTCTTC
cdr3_aa: CASSVDGGRAREQFF